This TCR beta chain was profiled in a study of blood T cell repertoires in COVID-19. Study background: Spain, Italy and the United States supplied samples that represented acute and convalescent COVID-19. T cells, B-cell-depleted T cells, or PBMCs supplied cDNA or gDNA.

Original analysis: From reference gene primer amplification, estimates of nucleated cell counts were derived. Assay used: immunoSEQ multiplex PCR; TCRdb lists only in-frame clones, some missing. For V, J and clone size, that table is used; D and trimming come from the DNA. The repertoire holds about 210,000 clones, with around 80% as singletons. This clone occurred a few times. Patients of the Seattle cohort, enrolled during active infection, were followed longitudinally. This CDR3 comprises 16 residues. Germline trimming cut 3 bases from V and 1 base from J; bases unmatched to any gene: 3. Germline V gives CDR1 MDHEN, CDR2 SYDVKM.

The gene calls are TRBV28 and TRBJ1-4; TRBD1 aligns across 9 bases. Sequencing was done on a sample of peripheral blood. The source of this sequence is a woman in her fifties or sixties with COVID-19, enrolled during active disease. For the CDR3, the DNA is TGTGCCAGCAGTTTTCCGGGACAGGGAACTAATGAAAAACTGTTTTTT. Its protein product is CASSFPGQGTNEKLFF. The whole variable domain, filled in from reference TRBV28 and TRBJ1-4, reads DVKVTQSSRYLVKRTGEKVFLECVQDMDHENMFWYRQDPGLGLRLIYFSYDVKMKEKGDIPEGYSVSREKKERFSLILESASTNQTSMYLCASSFPGQGTNEKLFFGSGTQLSVL.